Below, one TCR beta chain is given with its context. These data originate in a study of blood T cells in healthy people across ages. A second about 7 to 12 cycle PCR used barcoded and J-beta primers. TCRdb re-called the 5' RACE reads through MiXCR, storing one row per CDR3 protein. Among 650,000 to 800,000 distinct CDR3 sequences, about 51% were seen once, and the ten largest hold roughly 14%. This CDR3 contains 14 residues. In germline, CDR1 is KGHSH, CDR2 LQKENI. Trimming left V 4 bases short and J 7 bases short, with 15 bases between. The sample taken for sequencing was blood. V gene TRBV18 combines with J gene TRBJ2-3, with D possibly being TRBD2 (6 bases). This clonotype was sampled from an elderly woman in good health. The CDR3: CASSHESGLNTQYF. CDR3 in DNA: TGTGCCAGCTCACACGAATCGGGACTTAATACGCAGTATTTT. The full variable domain, in which reference TRBV18 and TRBJ2-3 provide the parts outside the CDR3, is NAGVMQNPRHLVRRRGQEARLRCSPMKGHSHVYWYRQLPEEGLKFMVYLQKENIIDESGMPKERFSAEFPKEGPSILRIQQVVRGDSAAYFCASSHESGLNTQYFGPGTRLTVL.